This TCR beta chain derives from a study of cytomegalovirus exposure and HLA in healthy donors. Study outcomes and limitations: With later analysis, a missense DCLRE1C variant became linked to TCR beta V- and J-gene trimming. The productive fraction for most TCR beta V segments was about 90% or about 30% in an earlier analysis.

Germline CDR1 is SGHVS and CDR2 is FQNEAQ. V lost 2 bases and J 0 bases, leaving 11 bases between the germline ends. This CDR3 is 15 amino acids long. Details on this clone: What it binds is unknown.

The PCR was carried out with 60 Vbeta primers and 13 Jbeta primers. Generated by immunoSEQ multiplex PCR, the TCRdb table keeps only in-frame clones and is missing some. Of some 120,000 clones detected, 74% appear once; the ten largest clones hold approximately 2%. Specimen: PBMCs. This receptor was obtained from a human donor in good health. The chain employs TRBV7-8 and TRBJ2-7; D call uncertain. CDR3 amino acids: CASSLSGQASYEQYF. The CDR3 DNA is TGTGCCAGCAGCTTAAGTGGCCAGGCCTCCTACGAGCAGTACTTC.